These 5 T cell receptor beta chains came from one sample sequenced in a study of T cells in Graves' hyperthyroidism and ophthalmopathy. The investigators amplified TCR beta CDR3 regions from RNA transcripts. The HTBI set primed first-round TCR CDR3 RT-PCR. TCRdb called the multiplex PCR reads again in MiXCR, with one record for every CDR3 protein. The sample carries hundreds of thousands of distinct CDR3 sequences, 15% to 18% recorded once. The material sequenced was blood. The receptors shown here come from a woman between 18 and 29 years old with Graves' hyperthyroidism.

This clonotype was detected only a few times. This chain uses TRBV28 with TRBJ2-7; D uncertain. Germline V CDR1 and CDR2: MDHEN, SYDVKM. The CDR3 totals 15 residues. The V and J ends lost 6 bases and 4 bases respectively, with 19 bases between them. CDR3 amino acids: CASSPASTAKYEQYF. The CDR3 DNA reads TGTGCCAGCAGCCCGGCGTCGACGGCGAAATACGAGCAGTACTTC. The complete variable domain, with remaining parts taken from reference TRBV28 and TRBJ2-7, reads DVKVTQSSRYLVKRTGEKVFLECVQDMDHENMFWYRQDPGLGLRLIYFSYDVKMKEKGDIPEGYSVSREKKERFSLILESASTNQTSMYLCASSPASTAKYEQYFGPGTRLTVT.

There are many counts of this clonotype. The V and J genes are TRBV2 and TRBJ2-5; D uncertain. CDR3 size: 10 residues. Germline loops: CDR1 SNHLY, CDR2 FYNNEI. V gave up 6 bases and J gave up 9 bases, with 8 bases separating them. The CDR3 is CASSRRSQYF. The CDR3 DNA follows: TGTGCCAGCAGCCGTAGGTCCCAGTACTTC.

This clonotype was counted only a few times. The V call is TRBV19, the J call TRBJ2-2; D gene uncertain. Per the germline V gene, CDR1 is LNHDA and CDR2 is SQIVND (reference sequence). The ends were cut back, 7 bases at V and 3 bases at J, with 18 bases in the middle. This CDR3 has 16 residues. The CDR3 coding sequence is TGTGCCAGTATCCCATACGGTGGGGTAGACACCGGGGAGCTGTTTTTT. This gives the protein CASIPYGGVDTGELFF.

There are many counts of this clonotype. V gene TRBV20-1 combines with J gene TRBJ2-7, with D unclear. CDR3 length: 11 amino acids. Germline loops: CDR1 DFQATT, CDR2 SNEGSKA (reference sequence). V gave up 1 base and J gave up 1 base, with 2 bases separating them. The CDR3 region has the DNA TGCAGTGCTAGAGGTTCCTACGAGCAGTACTTC. Translated, it gives CSARGSYEQYF.

This clonotype occurred many times. The rearrangement links TRBV12-5 to TRBJ2-7, with no clear D. V dropped 1 base and J dropped 6 bases, with 7 bases sitting between them. The V gene's germline CDR1 is LGHNT and CDR2 FRNRAP. CDR3 size: 12 residues. This CDR3 reads CASGLDQSEQYF. The CDR3 bases are TGTGCTAGTGGTTTGGACCAATCCGAGCAGTACTTC.